There are a few counts of the clone carrying this TCR beta chain. These data are taken from a study of T cell changes during pregnancy in multiple sclerosis. The CDR3 length is 14 residues. V was clipped by 3 bases and J by 8 bases; unmatched bases: 11. Looked up from germline, CDR1 is SQVTM and CDR2 is ANQGSEA. Assay: immunoSEQ multiplex PCR; the TCRdb copy retains only in-frame clones and omits some. This sample yields under 65,000 clones, of which around 90% are seen a single time; 0.55% to 0.65% belongs to the top ten. This sequence joins TRBV29-1 and TRBJ1-2; 8 bases map to TRBD1. The sample consisted of CD4+ T cells from peripheral blood mononuclear cells, taken after pregnancy. The origin of this receptor is a female donor in good health, enrolled as a control in a pregnancy study. In nucleotides, the CDR3 is TGCAGCGTTGAGAGTCGCAGGGGGCATTCAGGCTACACCTTC. Encoded protein: CSVESRRGHSGYTF.